The 12 T cell receptor beta chains given below trace back to one sample, sequenced in a study of OX40 agonist ivuxolimab in advanced cancers. Produced via immunoSEQ multiplex PCR; TCRdb's table is partial and in-frame only. The sample lists some 98,000 clones, approximately 93% occurring once. Sequencing was performed on CD4+ or CD8+ T cells sorted from blood, taken in a trial of the OX40 agonist ivuxolimab. The receptors here all came from an adult with an advanced solid tumor such as melanoma, head and neck, liver or kidney cancer.

Regarding this clone: One junction end disagrees with the germline gene, perhaps due to a read error. This chain connects TRBV18 to TRBJ2-1; D remains unclear. Germline V gives CDR1 KGHSH, CDR2 LQKENI. The CDR3 loop spans 15 amino acids. DNA for the CDR3: TGTGCCAGCTCCCCACAAGTAGGTGCCTACAATGAGCAGTTCTTC. Protein: CASSPQVGAYNEQFF. Supplemented by reference TRBV18 and TRBJ2-1, the full variable domain reads NAGVMQNPRHLVRRRGQEARLRCSPMKGHSHVYWYRQLPEEGLKFMVYLQKENIIDESGMPKERFSAEFPKEGPSILRIQQVVRGDSAAYFCASSPQVGAYNEQFFGPGTRLTVL.

V usage is TRBV28 and J usage is TRBJ2-2; 7 bases line up with TRBD1. Per germline, CDR1 MDHEN and CDR2 SYDVKM. This CDR3 contains 14 residues. The trim removed 8 bases at V and 4 bases at J, leaving 7 bases unmatched. The CDR3 nucleotides read TGTGCCAGCGGCTCAGGGGGAAGCACCGGGGAGCTGTTTTTT. It yields the protein CASGSGGSTGELFF.

This chain connects TRBV9 to TRBJ2-3; maybe TRBD2 (5 bases). Trimming took off 4 bases at V and 6 bases at J, with 21 bases between the two ends. This CDR3 has 16 amino acids. Germline V gives CDR1 SGDLS, CDR2 YYNGEE. The CDR3 DNA reads as TGTGCCAGCAGCCCAATTTGGACTGGGAAAGGGGATACGCAGTATTTT. Translated: CASSPIWTGKGDTQYF.

This clone was recorded a few times. V and J are TRBV28 and TRBJ2-3; 8 bases match TRBD2. The CDR3 is made up of 16 amino acids. Germline CDR1 and CDR2: MDHEN and SYDVKM. After removal of 6 bases from V and 5 bases from J, the junction contained 13 bases not matched to a gene. The CDR3 DNA sequence: TGTGCCAGCAGGCAACCGGCGGGGGGCTCAGGAGATACGCAGTATTTT. This gives the protein CASRQPAGGSGDTQYF.

This chain connects TRBV5-6 to TRBJ1-1; D may be TRBD1 (6 bases). Trimming took off 4 bases at V and 0 bases at J, with 13 bases between the two ends. The CDR3 spans 15 residues. Germline V lookup: CDR1 SGHDT, CDR2 YYEEEE. Here the CDR3 DNA reads TGTGCCAGCAGCGTATACAGGGCCATGAACACTGAAGCTTTCTTT. Amino acids: CASSVYRAMNTEAFF.

This chain links TRBV7-2 with TRBJ2-3; 11 bases align to TRBD2. The CDR3 spans 18 residues. Germline V lookup: CDR1 SGHTA, CDR2 FQGNSA. J gave up 4 bases and V 5 bases, and 14 bases lay outside the gene matches. This CDR3 reads CASSPKGSSGRSADTQYF. Here the CDR3 DNA reads TGTGCCAGCAGCCCCAAGGGATCTAGCGGGAGGTCGGCAGATACGCAGTATTTT.

This chain joins TRBV5-1 and TRBJ1-3; no clear D gene. The germline V gene has CDR1 SGHRS and CDR2 YFSETQ. The CDR3 runs 16 residues. Trimming shortened V by 0 bases and J by 0 bases, and 10 bases separated the two germline ends. CDR3 sequence (DNA): TGCGCCAGCAGCTTGGGACTACTAAGCTCTGGAAACACCATATATTTT. Protein: CASSLGLLSSGNTIYF.

The rearrangement joins TRBV28 to TRBJ1-6; 8 positions agree with TRBD1. The CDR3 has 14 residues. Trimming took 2 bases from V and 11 from J; bases not matched to a gene: 5. Germline CDR1 reads MDHEN; CDR2 reads SYDVKM. The CDR3 reads CASSLPGGFPPLHF. CDR3 bases: TGTGCCAGCAGTTTACCAGGGGGCTTCCCACCCCTCCACTTT.

The chain recombines TRBV4-3 with TRBJ2-3; 8 nucleotides line up with TRBD2. Per the germline V gene, CDR1 is LGHNA and CDR2 is YSLEER. Trimming cost V 6 bases and J 6 bases; bases outside gene matches: 17. This CDR3 comprises 17 residues. As DNA, the CDR3 is TGCGCCAGCAGAAACGCCTATGGGACTAGGCCTCCTGATACGCAGTATTTT. This translates into CASRNAYGTRPPDTQYF.

V is TRBV28 and J is TRBJ2-3; a weak D match, TRBD2 (6 bases). Germline V gene sequence: CDR1 MDHEN, CDR2 SYDVKM. V lost 3 bases and J lost 4, with 14 bases in between. CDR3 length: 15 residues. CDR3 nucleotide sequence: TGTGCCAGCAGTTTTAAAGTGGGAGGCGCAGATACGCAGTATTTT. It codes for CASSFKVGGADTQYF.

The chain joins TRBV6-5 to TRBJ1-2; D might be TRBD1 (5 bases). V lost 4 bases to trimming and J lost 8 bases, with 11 bases between them. The germline V gene encodes CDR1 MNHEY and CDR2 SVGAGI. The CDR3 is 12 residues long. The CDR3 spells CASSLGREGYTF. Written as DNA, the CDR3 is TGTGCCAGCAGTTTAGGCAGGGAGGGCTACACCTTC.

V and J are TRBV2 and TRBJ2-1; D call uncertain. Per germline, CDR1 SNHLY and CDR2 FYNNEI. The CDR3 consists of 12 residues. The V gene lost 4 bases and the J gene lost 6 bases, with 7 bases spanning the gap. Here the CDR3 reads CASSVQLNEQFF. CDR3 DNA: TGTGCCAGCAGTGTGCAGCTCAATGAGCAGTTCTTC.